The 23 T cell receptor beta chains presented below share a single source sample, sequenced in a study of T cell changes during pregnancy in multiple sclerosis. Profiling relied on immunoSEQ multiplex PCR, and the TCRdb table lists in-frame clones only, not all of them. The sample yields about 46,000 clones, roughly 92% seen once. The specimen comprised CD4+ T cells from peripheral blood mononuclear cells, sampled after pregnancy. The receptor source for this set is a female donor with multiple sclerosis, enrolled in a pregnancy study.

The chain couples TRBV19 to TRBJ2-7, with a possible D match to TRBD1 (5 bases). CDR3 length equals 13 residues. The V and J ends lost 5 bases and 1 base respectively, with 9 bases between them. Germline V lookup: CDR1 LNHDA, CDR2 SQIVND (reference sequence). CDR3 sequence: CASSVRESYEQYF. In nucleotides, the CDR3 is TGTGCCAGTAGTGTCAGGGAATCCTACGAGCAGTACTTC.

The V gene is TRBV27, the J gene TRBJ2-1; TRBD2 matches 8 bases. V gave up 5 bases and J gave up 5 bases; unmatched junction bases: 11. The CDR3 spans 16 residues. Germline V gene sequence: CDR1 MNHEY, CDR2 SMNVEV (reference sequence). CDR3 loop: CASSPAGLAGDNEQFF. CDR3 sequence (DNA): TGTGCCAGCAGTCCCGCGGGGCTAGCGGGTGACAATGAGCAGTTCTTC.

The CDR3 DNA reads as TGTGCTAGTGGTTGGCGGGAGACAGCAGATACGCAGTATTTT. Its translation is CASGWRETADTQYF. The chain employs TRBV12-5 and TRBJ2-3; 7 positions agree with TRBD2. This CDR3 is built from 14 residues. With 4 bases clipped from V and 4 bases from J, the junction kept 5 bases outside the gene matches. The germline V gene encodes CDR1 LGHNT and CDR2 FRNRAP.

The genes are TRBV4-1 and TRBJ2-7; D possibly corresponds to TRBD1 (6 bases). Looked up from germline, CDR1 is MGHRA and CDR2 is YSYEKL. There are 15 residues in the CDR3. The V gene lost 1 base and the J gene lost 2 bases, with 12 bases spanning the gap. CDR3 region: CASSQGGRQTYEQYF. CDR3 DNA sequence: TGCGCCAGCAGCCAAGGGGGGCGACAGACCTACGAGCAGTACTTC.

The V call is TRBV5-1, the J call TRBJ2-2; 14 positions agree with TRBD2. V lost 4 bases and J lost 8; bases outside the gene matches: 10. Germline assignment: CDR1 SGHRS and CDR2 YFSETQ. The CDR3 length is 17 residues. CDR3 amino acids: CASSPGLAGGLSGELFF. The CDR3, as DNA: TGCGCCAGCAGCCCCGGACTAGCGGGAGGCTTATCGGGGGAGCTGTTTTTT.

The CDR3 protein is CASSLRTRLAGERGSTDTQYF. As DNA, the CDR3 is TGTGCCAGCTCACTCCGGACCCGACTAGCGGGAGAAAGGGGAAGCACAGATACGCAGTATTTT. V gene TRBV18 combines with J gene TRBJ2-3; 12 positions match TRBD2. Trimming cost V 4 bases and J 0 bases; bases outside gene matches: 17. In germline, CDR1 is KGHSH, CDR2 LQKENI. The CDR3 covers 21 residues.

The chain joins TRBV28 to TRBJ1-4, with 10 bases matching TRBD1. CDR3 length: 15 amino acids. Germline CDR1 is MDHEN and CDR2 is SYDVKM. J gave up 0 bases and V 5 bases, and 0 bases lay outside the gene matches. The CDR3 protein is CASSGQGATNEKLFF. The CDR3, as DNA: TGTGCCAGCAGTGGACAGGGGGCAACTAATGAAAAACTGTTTTTT.

This clone was detected once. Relative to the germline gene, one junction end is altered; a read error may explain this. The chain couples TRBV30 to TRBJ1-5; a possible D gene is TRBD1 (6 bases). The CDR3 loop spans 13 amino acids. CDR1 is GTSNPN and CDR2 is SVGIG in the germline V gene (reference sequence). The CDR3 DNA follows: TGTGCCTGGAGTCTGGACAGCATTCAGCCCCAGCATTTT. Protein sequence: CAWSLDSIQPQHF.

V and J are TRBV30 and TRBJ2-7, with D possibly being TRBD1 (6 bases). Trimming took 4 bases from V and 2 from J, leaving 12 bases between them. CDR3 length: 13 residues. Germline lookup yields CDR1 GTSNPN and CDR2 SVGIG (reference sequence). The CDR3 region is CAWTGVNPYEQYF. CDR3 DNA: TGTGCCTGGACAGGGGTGAACCCCTACGAGCAGTACTTC.

The gene calls are TRBV5-4 and TRBJ2-7; D might be TRBD1 (6 bases). Germline CDR1 reads SGHNT; CDR2 reads YYREEE (reference sequence). The length of the CDR3 is 14 residues. The ends were cut back, 4 bases at V and 1 base at J, with 12 bases in the middle. The DNA for the CDR3 is TGTGCCAGCAGCAGACAGGAGCCTTCCTACGAGCAGTACTTC. This translates into CASSRQEPSYEQYF.

V and J are TRBV27 and TRBJ1-4, with 8 bases that match TRBD1. Germline CDR1 MNHEY, CDR2 SMNVEV (reference sequence). CDR3 length: 13 amino acids. With V trimmed by 6 bases and J by 8 bases, 5 bases remained unmatched. CDR3 region: CASRRNRGEKLFF. CDR3 sequence (DNA): TGTGCCAGCAGACGCAACAGGGGGGAAAAACTGTTTTTT.

The chain combines TRBV20-1 with TRBJ2-7, with TRBD2 identical over 7 bases. The CDR3 has 11 residues. With 7 bases clipped from V and 2 bases from J, the junction kept 2 bases outside the gene matches. The V gene's germline CDR1 is DFQATT and CDR2 SNEGSKA (reference sequence). The CDR3 protein is CSGGGTYEQYF. CDR3 DNA sequence: TGCAGTGGGGGAGGGACCTACGAGCAGTACTTC.

V usage is TRBV19 and J usage is TRBJ2-1, with 9 bases fitting TRBD2. The CDR3 loop spans 17 amino acids. Germline CDR1 is LNHDA and CDR2 is SQIVND (reference sequence). V was clipped by 1 base and J by 0 bases; unmatched bases: 4. For the CDR3, the DNA is TGTGCCAGTAGTATAGGGGGTAGCGGGAGCTCCTACAATGAGCAGTTCTTC. Its translation is CASSIGGSGSSYNEQFF.

This chain connects TRBV2 to TRBJ2-1; D remains unclear. Trimming stripped 3 bases from V and 2 bases from J, with 11 bases between. The CDR3 consists of 15 residues. Germline CDR1 is SNHLY and CDR2 is FYNNEI. CDR3 DNA: TGTGCCAGCAGTGAGTCAATCACTACCTACAATGAGCAGTTCTTC. Protein product: CASSESITTYNEQFF.

The rearrangement links TRBV27 to TRBJ1-2, with 11 bases matching TRBD1. CDR1 and CDR2 (germline): MNHEY, SMNVEV (reference sequence). The J segment lost 5 bases and the V segment lost 6 bases, leaving 2 bases of the junction unmatched. The length of the CDR3 is 13 residues. The CDR3 region is CASRDRGPYGYTF. The CDR3 DNA is TGTGCCAGCAGGGACAGGGGGCCTTATGGCTACACCTTC.

The chain has TRBV9 and TRBJ2-7; maybe TRBD2 (6 bases). CDR3 length: 16 amino acids. From germline, CDR1 is SGDLS and CDR2 YYNGEE. V was trimmed by 2 bases and J by 3 bases, leaving 18 bases between them. In DNA form, the CDR3 reads TGTGCCAGCAGCGTGGGGCAGGGCGGCGGGGTCTACGAGCAGTACTTC. Translating gives CASSVGQGGGVYEQYF.

This clone was detected only once. DNA of the CDR3: TGCGCCAGCAGCCCCGCTAGCGGGCCATACAATGAGCAGTTCTTC. Amino acid sequence: CASSPASGPYNEQFF. The chain employs TRBV4-1 and TRBJ2-1; TRBD2 aligns across 8 bases. The CDR3 extends over 15 amino acids. Trimming at V came to 4 bases and at J to 4 bases, leaving 6 bases not matched to a gene. Germline lookup yields CDR1 MGHRA and CDR2 YSYEKL.

The rearrangement joins TRBV5-1 to TRBJ1-3, with D perhaps TRBD1 (6 bases). The CDR3 has 14 amino acids. Germline values: CDR1 SGHRS, CDR2 YFSETQ. The V end was cut by 6 bases, the J end by 0 bases, with 10 bases between. Here the CDR3 reads CASTKGGSGNTIYF. The CDR3 DNA follows: TGCGCCAGCACAAAAGGGGGCTCTGGAAACACCATATATTTT.

The rearrangement joins TRBV7-2 to TRBJ2-1; a possible D gene is TRBD2 (6 bases). Germline V gives CDR1 SGHTA, CDR2 FQGNSA. The CDR3 extends over 17 amino acids. V gave up 1 base and J gave up 6 bases, with 19 bases separating them. This CDR3 is CASSLGVGGLTPNEQFF. CDR3 in DNA: TGTGCCAGCAGCTTAGGCGTGGGGGGATTGACCCCCAATGAGCAGTTCTTC. The whole variable domain, filled in from reference TRBV7-2 and TRBJ2-1, reads GAGVSQSPSNKVTEKGKDVELRCDPISGHTALYWYRQSLGQGLEFLIYFQGNSAPDKSGLPSDRFSAERTGGSVSTLTIQRTQQEDSAVYLCASSLGVGGLTPNEQFFGPGTRLTVL.

This chain links TRBV5-4 with TRBJ1-2; 9 bases are shared with TRBD1. Germline assignment: CDR1 SGHNT and CDR2 YYREEE (reference sequence). J lost 4 bases, V lost 7 bases, and 8 bases had no gene match. The CDR3 loop spans 14 amino acids. The CDR3 nucleotides read TGTGCCAGCGGACGGACAGGGGAGGGCTATGGCTACACCTTC. As protein: CASGRTGEGYGYTF. Filled out from reference TRBV5-4 and TRBJ1-2, the complete variable domain reads ETGVTQSPTHLIKTRGQQVTLRCSSQSGHNTVSWYQQALGQGPQFIFQYYREEENGRGNFPPRFSGLQFPNYSSELNVNALELDDSALYLCASGRTGEGYGYTFGSGTRLTVV.

This clone was detected once. The chain couples TRBV4-1 to TRBJ2-1; 10 nucleotides align to TRBD2. With V trimmed by 0 bases and J by 7 bases, 6 bases remained unmatched. The CDR3 has 16 amino acids. The germline V gene encodes CDR1 MGHRA and CDR2 YSYEKL. The CDR3 protein is CASSQDPSGSWNEQFF. The CDR3 DNA reads as TGCGCCAGCAGCCAAGATCCTAGCGGGAGCTGGAATGAGCAGTTCTTC.

Details on this clone: At one end, the junction sequence differs from germline, possibly due to a read error. Different DNA sequences within this sample yield the same CDR3. V usage is TRBV7-3 and J usage is TRBJ2-3; 9 bases line up with TRBD2. The CDR3 sequence is 18 residues long. Germline V gene data show CDR1 as SGHTA and CDR2 as FQGTGA. CDR3 nucleotides: TGTGCCAGCAGCCTAACGGCGGGAGGGGGCGGTAGCACAGATACGCAGTATTTT. Translated: CASSLTAGGGGSTDTQYF.

J is TRBJ1-1 and V is TRBV7-9; the D gene is possibly TRBD1 (5 bases). V dropped 5 bases and J dropped 1 base, with 17 bases sitting between them. This CDR3 comprises 16 residues. Germline V gene data show CDR1 as SEHNR and CDR2 as FQNEAQ (reference sequence). CDR3 in DNA: TGTGCCAGCAGCCCCGGCGGCAGGGTAGGGAACACTGAAGCTTTCTTT. It is translated as CASSPGGRVGNTEAFF.